This TCR beta chain was recovered during a study of T cell repertoires in cytomegalovirus infection. V shed 4 bases and J shed 5 bases, with 9 bases lying between them. The germline V gene has CDR1 SGHVS and CDR2 FNYEAQ. The CDR3 loop spans 13 amino acids. The sample holds a few counts of this clonotype. Its antigen remains unidentified. Using its own MiXCR run on the reads, TCRdb lists one record per CDR3 protein. The repertoire consists of hundreds of thousands of distinct CDR3 sequences, with about 33% occurring once and the leading ten covering 9.5% to 15%. This TCR came from a human donor in good health (CMV status not recorded). Some clones in this sample may be carry-over from other donors' samples. The sample consisted of cultured CD8+ T cells from PBMCs, taken from culture after CMV antigen stimulation. The genes are TRBV7-6 and TRBJ1-5; no reliable D call. The CDR3 coding sequence is TGTGCCAGCAGCTCCCGGGATGATCAGCCCCAGCATTTT. Its protein is CASSSRDDQPQHF. The full variable domain, in which reference TRBV7-6 and TRBJ1-5 provide the parts outside the CDR3, is GAGVSQSPRYKVTKRGQDVALRCDPISGHVSLYWYRQALGQGPEFLTYFNYEAQQDKSGLPNDRFSAERPEGSISTLTIQRTEQRDSAMYRCASSSRDDQPQHFGDGTRLSIL.